The clone carrying this T cell receptor (beta chain) appeared a few times. The entry originates in a study of blood T cell repertoires in COVID-19. Overall study: COVID-19 samples, acute and convalescent, were from the United States, Italy and Spain. Sources were T cells, B-cell-depleted T cells, or PBMCs; the material itself was cDNA or gDNA.

As originally analysed: Cell counts per sample came from amplifying reference gene primers. Data came from immunoSEQ multiplex PCR; TCRdb stores just in-frame clones and leaves some out. Clone size and the V and J calls come from that table; the DNA yielded D and trimming. Here the sample spans about 160,000 clones, around 83% being singletons. The CDR3 spans 18 residues. The V end lost 0 bases, the J end lost 5 bases, and 19 bases lay between the germline ends. Per germline, CDR1 ENHRY and CDR2 SYGVKD. Sequenced material: peripheral blood. The receptor was isolated from a woman in her fifties or sixties with COVID-19, enrolled during active disease. V is TRBV10-3 and J is TRBJ2-2; possibly TRBD2 for D (7 bases). For the CDR3, the DNA is TGTGCCATCAGTGAGTCCCCGGGAGGCAGGGGTGATACCGGGGAGCTGTTTTTT. Amino acids: CAISESPGGRGDTGELFF.